The clone carrying this T cell receptor (beta chain) was picked up a small number of times. In the source study's methods: Amplification with reference gene primers provided the estimates of nucleated cell counts. Repertoires were generated with immunoSEQ multiplex PCR, while TCRdb's copy carries only in-frame clones and drops some. The V and J calls and the clone size are those of that table, but D and trimming were determined from the DNA. The data contain 70,000 to 95,000 clones, around four fifths of them singletons. Looked up from germline, CDR1 is KGHSH and CDR2 is LQKENI. V shed 0 bases and J 5 bases; nucleotides not matched to a gene: 3. This CDR3 region has 15 residues. These data come from a study of blood T cell repertoires in COVID-19. Study-wide background: The United States, Italy and Spain supplied acute and convalescent COVID-19 samples. From T cells, B-cell-depleted T cells, or PBMCs came the material, which was cDNA or gDNA.

The clonotype was recovered from a woman in her sixties or seventies with active or convalescent COVID-19. This chain joins TRBV18 and TRBJ2-5, with TRBD2 matching over 10 bases. The sample consisted of peripheral blood. The CDR3 DNA reads as TGTGCCAGCTCACCACCCCTAGCGGGGGTTGAGACCCAGTACTTC. It translates to CASSPPLAGVETQYF.